The T cell receptor beta chain described here comes from a study of T cell changes during pregnancy in multiple sclerosis. TCRdb's table, derived via immunoSEQ multiplex PCR, lists solely in-frame clones and lacks some. The sample consists of about 77,000 clones, approximately 89% of them appearing once. The CDR3 spans 13 residues. Germline V lookup: CDR1 SGHAT, CDR2 FQNNGV. Between the trimmed V and J ends, which lost 1 base and 4 bases, there was a span of 6 bases. This chain links TRBV11-2 with TRBJ2-3; D is unclear. Sequenced material: peripheral blood, taken before pregnancy. This sequence was found in a female donor with multiple sclerosis, enrolled in a pregnancy study. The CDR3 reads CASSLALPDTQYF. Written as DNA, the CDR3 is TGTGCCAGCAGCTTAGCTCTTCCAGATACGCAGTATTTT. Looking up the rest from reference TRBV11-2 and TRBJ2-3 gives the full variable domain: EAGVAQSPRYKIIEKRQSVAFWCNPISGHATLYWYQQILGQGPKLLIQFQNNGVVDDSQLPKDRFSAERLKGVDSTLKIQPAKLEDSAVYLCASSLALPDTQYFGPGTRLTVL.